This T cell receptor (beta chain) originates from a study of CD8 T cells in ankylosing spondylitis. Looked up from germline, CDR1 is DFQATT and CDR2 is SNEGSKA (reference sequence). The V end was cut by 0 bases, the J end by 3 bases, with 9 bases between. CDR3 length equals 13 residues. This clonotype was recorded a few times. Its antigen is as yet unknown. TCRdb used MiXCR to reprocess the 5' RACE reads, holding one entry per CDR3 protein. The sample yields under 950,000 distinct CDR3 sequences, under 20% seen once. Regarding the study as a whole: A TCR beta motif of several highly homologous variants seemed to mark ankylosing spondylitis blood.

The clonotype originates from a male donor with ankylosing spondylitis. Sequencing was done on a sample of blood, either unsorted or a sorted T cell fraction (not recorded which). The V call is TRBV20-1, the J call TRBJ2-7; TRBD1 is a possible D gene (5 bases). The CDR3, as DNA: TGCAGTGCTAGAGACAGGGTCCGCTACGAGCAGTACTTC. Residues: CSARDRVRYEQYF.